Listed here are 27 T cell receptor beta chains from one sample, sequenced in a study of Ad26.COV2.S vaccination and SARS-CoV-2 variants. Noted treatment: 19 received Ad26.COV2.S at low or high dose, single or two shots; 5 received placebo; per-sample allocation not given. Day 63 following the first vaccine or placebo injection was when the samples were taken. Only in-frame clones appear in the TCRdb table, and some are missing; sequencing was by immunoSEQ multiplex PCR. The repertoire holds about 480,000 clones, with around 88% as singletons. This sample comprised peripheral blood, obtained in a trial of Ad26.COV2.S vaccine versus placebo. These TCRs come from a person aged 18-60 years who received the Ad26.COV2.S COVID-19 vaccine or a placebo.

The rearrangement uses TRBV11-3 and TRBJ2-5; D is undetermined. CDR1 is SGHNT, CDR2 YENEEA, per germline. V was cut by 5 bases and J by 7 bases, with 17 bases left in between. The CDR3 contains 14 residues. CDR3 protein: CASSPSSVAGTQYF. In nucleotides, the CDR3 is TGTGCCAGCAGCCCTTCCTCAGTGGCAGGGACCCAGTACTTC. The whole variable domain, filled in from reference TRBV11-3 and TRBJ2-5, reads EAGVVQSPRYKIIEKKQPVAFWCNPISGHNTLYWYLQNLGQGPELLIRYENEEAVDDSQLPKDRFSAERLKGVDSTLKIQPAELGDSAVYLCASSPSSVAGTQYFGPGTRLLVL.

V and J are TRBV19 and TRBJ1-6; D is unresolved. The CDR3 contains 13 residues. CDR1 and CDR2 (germline): LNHDA, SQIVND (reference sequence). V was shortened by 8 bases and J by 5 bases, with 10 bases between the two germline ends. Written as DNA, the CDR3 is TGTGCCAGTTCAACCGGTGATAATTCACCCCTCCACTTT. Encoded protein: CASSTGDNSPLHF.

The chain combines TRBV9 with TRBJ2-6; 12 bases line up with TRBD1. CDR3 length: 18 amino acids. The trim removed 0 bases at V and 2 bases at J, leaving 3 bases unmatched. Germline assignment: CDR1 SGDLS and CDR2 YYNGEE. CDR3 bases: TGTGCCAGCAGCGTAGCGGGACAGGGGGCGACTGGGGCCAACGTCCTGACTTTC. This sequence encodes CASSVAGQGATGANVLTF.

This clone appeared once. The rearrangement links TRBV30 to TRBJ2-5; tentative D call: TRBD1 (8 bases). The ends were cut back, 2 bases at V and 1 base at J, with 11 bases in the middle. Germline CDR1 is GTSNPN and CDR2 is SVGIG (reference sequence). CDR3 length: 14 residues. The CDR3 loop is CAWSTGGAQETQYF. CDR3 sequence (DNA): TGTGCCTGGAGTACAGGGGGGGCCCAAGAGACCCAGTACTTC.

The chain uses TRBV18 and TRBJ1-1, with D maybe TRBD1 (5 bases). The germline V gene has CDR1 KGHSH and CDR2 LQKENI. The CDR3 runs 15 residues. V lost 1 base, J lost 2 bases, and 11 bases lay in between. CDR3 protein: CASSPRGELNTEAFF. The CDR3 region has the DNA TGTGCCAGCTCACCACGAGGGGAACTTAACACTGAAGCTTTCTTT.

This rearrangement joins TRBV6-1 to TRBJ2-7; TRBD1 matches 9 bases. Germline CDR1 is MNHNS and CDR2 is SASEGT. The CDR3 spans 14 residues. The junction had 11 bases not matched to a gene; V was cut back by 3 bases and J by 11 bases. The CDR3 is CASSDLQGASTEYF. The DNA for the CDR3 is TGTGCCAGCAGTGATTTACAGGGGGCCTCCACAGAGTACTTC.

This chain uses TRBV19 with TRBJ2-5; TRBD2 aligns across 10 bases. The V gene's germline CDR1 is LNHDA and CDR2 SQIVND (reference sequence). This CDR3 contains 15 residues. V dropped 5 bases and J dropped 5; count of bases not matched to a gene: 8. The CDR3 nucleotides read TGTGCCAGTAGTGTTCGGCTAGCGGGAGTGGAGACCCAGTACTTC. This gives the protein CASSVRLAGVETQYF.

The rearrangement links TRBV4-3 to TRBJ2-4; TRBD2 matches at 9 bases. Per germline, CDR1 LGHNA and CDR2 YSLEER. The CDR3 has 17 amino acids. The V segment lost 0 bases and the J segment 2 bases; nucleotides outside the gene matches: 5. For the CDR3, the DNA is TGCGCCAGCAGCCAAGAAGGCGGGAGGGGGTCCAAAAACATTCAGTACTTC. As protein: CASSQEGGRGSKNIQYF.

The chain has TRBV7-2 and TRBJ1-6; tentatively, D is TRBD1 (5 bases). V gave up 3 bases and J gave up 7 bases, with 13 bases separating them. CDR3 size: 15 residues. Germline V gene lookup returns CDR1 SGHTA and CDR2 FQGNSA. The CDR3 DNA follows: TGTGCCAGCAGCTTCGACCGGGGGAACAATTCACCCCTCCACTTT. Its protein is CASSFDRGNNSPLHF.

This clone was counted between two and nine times. Its ends do not fully match the called genes, so a read error is possible. The chain uses TRBV30 and TRBJ2-2; 13 nucleotides match TRBD2. CDR3 length: 15 residues. Germline values: CDR1 GTSNPN, CDR2 SVGIG (reference sequence). CDR3 DNA sequence: TGTGCCTGGATCGGGACTAGCGGGAACGCCGGGGAGCTGTTTTTT. Residues: CAWIGTSGNAGELFF.

This clone was picked up one time. The chain combines TRBV24-1 with TRBJ2-2; tentatively, D is TRBD1 (7 bases). The CDR3 sequence is 17 residues long. Germline V gene lookup returns CDR1 KGHDR and CDR2 SFDVKD. Trimming cost V 5 bases and J 0 bases, with 15 bases left between them. CDR3 sequence reads: CATSVAGQPANTGELFF. DNA of the CDR3: TGTGCCACCAGTGTTGCGGGACAGCCCGCGAACACCGGGGAGCTGTTTTTT.

This chain joins TRBV27 and TRBJ1-1; possible D gene TRBD1, 5 bases. The CDR3 covers 13 residues. In germline, CDR1 is MNHEY, CDR2 SMNVEV (reference sequence). Trimming pared 0 bases from V and 6 bases from J, leaving 8 bases between. CDR3 nucleotide sequence: TGTGCCAGCAGTTTATCTTCGGGGGCTGAAGCTTTCTTT. The encoded protein is CASSLSSGAEAFF.

The chain carries TRBV11-2 and TRBJ2-7, with a weak D call TRBD1 (6 bases). The CDR3 consists of 15 residues. V dropped 3 bases and J dropped 2 bases, with 14 bases sitting between them. The germline gives CDR1 SGHAT, CDR2 FQNNGV. The CDR3 spells CASSFDGTTTYEQYF. The CDR3 region has the DNA TGTGCCAGCAGCTTCGACGGGACAACTACCTACGAGCAGTACTTC.

This chain links TRBV21-1 with TRBJ2-1; TRBD1 is the table's D call and was not checked against the DNA. TRBV21-1 is a pseudogene. CDR3 length: 16 residues. The DNA for the CDR3 is TGTGCCAGCAGCGCGAAGACCCCGGGACAGGACAATGAGCAGTTCTTC. Translating it yields CASSAKTPGQDNEQFF.

The chain combines TRBV6-5 with TRBJ2-2; no definite D call. This CDR3 has 13 residues. Per germline, CDR1 MNHEY and CDR2 SVGAGI. The V and J ends lost 8 bases and 1 base respectively, with 8 bases between them. In nucleotides, the CDR3 is TGTGCCAGCGGACCCTGGAACACCGGGGAGCTGTTTTTT. Translation: CASGPWNTGELFF.

V and J are TRBV10-3 and TRBJ2-3; 14 positions match TRBD2. The V gene end was trimmed by 10 bases and the J gene end by 1 base; junction bases not matched to a gene: 13. The CDR3 covers 18 residues. Germline loops: CDR1 ENHRY, CDR2 SYGVKD. The CDR3 region has the DNA TGTGCCACTCTCCTGGGGACTAGCGGGAGTACGCGCACAGATACGCAGTATTTT. It encodes CATLLGTSGSTRTDTQYF.

The rearrangement uses TRBV28 and TRBJ1-2; no reliable D call. This CDR3 comprises 14 residues. V was pared by 6 bases and J by 0 bases, with 11 bases between. The germline gives CDR1 MDHEN, CDR2 SYDVKM. The CDR3 region is CASSIGPSNYGYTF. As DNA, the CDR3 is TGTGCCAGCAGCATTGGACCTTCTAACTATGGCTACACCTTC.

This chain connects TRBV6-5 to TRBJ1-1; no definite D call. V dropped 6 bases and J dropped 0 bases, with 11 bases sitting between them. Germline CDR1 and CDR2: MNHEY and SVGAGI. This CDR3 comprises 14 residues. The CDR3 loop is CASRKDGVNTEAFF. The CDR3 nucleotides read TGTGCCAGCAGAAAGGACGGGGTGAACACTGAAGCTTTCTTT.

The V gene is TRBV5-6, the J gene TRBJ2-7, with D hard to call. The CDR3 length is 13 residues. The V gene's germline CDR1 is SGHDT and CDR2 YYEEEE. V was cut by 0 bases and J by 4 bases, with 8 bases left in between. CDR3 sequence reads: CASSLGRLYEQYF. The CDR3 bases are TGTGCCAGCAGCTTGGGAAGGCTGTACGAGCAGTACTTC.

The V gene is TRBV7-2, the J gene TRBJ1-2; no clear D. This CDR3 region has 16 residues. Germline CDR1 SGHTA, CDR2 FQGNSA. Trimming took off 1 base at V and 4 bases at J, with 16 bases between the two ends. CDR3 protein: CASSLDRGGKFYGYTF. For the CDR3, the DNA is TGTGCCAGCAGCTTAGACCGGGGAGGGAAGTTCTATGGCTACACCTTC.

The rearrangement joins TRBV11-2 to TRBJ2-3; no reliable D call. Germline CDR1 reads SGHAT; CDR2 reads FQNNGV. CDR3 length equals 13 residues. With 5 bases removed from V and 6 bases from J, the gap between germline ends came to 12 bases. The CDR3 protein is CASSPPQWDTQYF. The CDR3, as DNA: TGTGCCAGCAGCCCCCCTCAATGGGATACGCAGTATTTT.

The J gene is TRBJ1-4, the V gene TRBV6-5, with D perhaps TRBD1 (6 bases). The CDR3 is 14 residues long. With 8 bases removed from V and 3 bases from J, the gap between germline ends came to 13 bases. From germline, CDR1 is MNHEY and CDR2 SVGAGI. CDR3 sequence: CASSMTGSNEKLFF. CDR3 DNA sequence: TGTGCCAGCTCTATGACAGGTTCTAATGAAAAACTGTTTTTT.

V usage is TRBV9 and J usage is TRBJ1-4, with TRBD1 matching over 7 bases. CDR1 is SGDLS and CDR2 is YYNGEE in the germline V gene. CDR3 length equals 15 residues. V shed 3 bases and J 5 bases; nucleotides not matched to a gene: 7. CDR3 loop: CASSGQGGRNEKLFF. DNA of the CDR3: TGTGCCAGCAGCGGCCAGGGGGGGAGAAATGAAAAACTGTTTTTT.

The chain joins TRBV6-6 to TRBJ1-2; D remains unclear. CDR3 length equals 13 residues. Germline CDR1 and CDR2: MNHNY and SVGAGI (reference sequence). Trimming shortened V by 6 bases and J by 0 bases, and 8 bases separated the two germline ends. The CDR3 DNA sequence: TGTGCCAGCAGGGGGTCTGCTAACTATGGCTACACCTTC. It specifies CASRGSANYGYTF.

The V and J genes are TRBV9 and TRBJ1-4, with D possibly being TRBD1 (5 bases). The CDR3 has 15 residues. The V end was cut by 4 bases, the J end by 7 bases, with 17 bases between. Germline V gives CDR1 SGDLS, CDR2 YYNGEE. In DNA, the CDR3 is TGTGCCAGCAGCCCCACGCGGGGGGGAAGTGAAAAACTGTTTTTT. As protein: CASSPTRGGSEKLFF.

This chain connects TRBV4-2 to TRBJ2-7; D is possibly TRBD1 (6 bases). The ends were cut back, 4 bases at V and 3 bases at J, with 10 bases in the middle. Germline V lookup: CDR1 LGHNA, CDR2 YNFKEQ. This CDR3 comprises 13 residues. CDR3 DNA sequence: TGTGCCAGCAGCCGGACAGTAAACTACGAGCAGTACTTC. It yields the protein CASSRTVNYEQYF.

This chain links TRBV3-1 (or the pseudogene TRBV3-2) with TRBJ2-7; D uncertain. V was cut by 0 bases and J by 5 bases, with 8 bases left in between. The CDR3 is made up of 13 amino acids. Per the germline V gene, CDR1 is LGHDT and CDR2 is YNNKEL (reference sequence). In DNA, the CDR3 is TGTGCCAGCAGCCAAGATCGGTCTAACGAGCAGTACTTC. As protein: CASSQDRSNEQYF.